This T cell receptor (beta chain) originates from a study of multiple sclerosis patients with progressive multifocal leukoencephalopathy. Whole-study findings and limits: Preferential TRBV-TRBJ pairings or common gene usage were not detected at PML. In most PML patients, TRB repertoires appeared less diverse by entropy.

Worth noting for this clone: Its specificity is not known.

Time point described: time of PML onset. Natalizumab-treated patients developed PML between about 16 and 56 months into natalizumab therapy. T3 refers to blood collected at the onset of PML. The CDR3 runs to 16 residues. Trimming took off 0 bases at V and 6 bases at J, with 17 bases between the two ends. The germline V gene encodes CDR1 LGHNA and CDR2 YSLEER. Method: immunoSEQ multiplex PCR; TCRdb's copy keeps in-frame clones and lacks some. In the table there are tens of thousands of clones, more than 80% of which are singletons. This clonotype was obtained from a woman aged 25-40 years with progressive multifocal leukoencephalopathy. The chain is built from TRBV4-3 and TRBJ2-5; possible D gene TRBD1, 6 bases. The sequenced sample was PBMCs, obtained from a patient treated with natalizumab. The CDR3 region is CASSQDLVQGGKTQYF. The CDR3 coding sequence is TGCGCCAGCAGCCAAGATCTAGTACAGGGTGGCAAGACCCAGTACTTC.